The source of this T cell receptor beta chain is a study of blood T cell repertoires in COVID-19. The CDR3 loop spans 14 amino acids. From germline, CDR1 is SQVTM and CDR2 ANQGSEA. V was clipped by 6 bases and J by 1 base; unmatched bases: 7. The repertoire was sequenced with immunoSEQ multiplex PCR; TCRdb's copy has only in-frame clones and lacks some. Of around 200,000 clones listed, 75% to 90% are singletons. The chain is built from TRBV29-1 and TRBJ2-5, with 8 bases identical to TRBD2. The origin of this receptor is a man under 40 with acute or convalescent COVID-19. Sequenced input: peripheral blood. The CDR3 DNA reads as TGCAGCGTCGGTACTAGCGGAGGCCAAGAGACCCAGTACTTC. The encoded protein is CSVGTSGGQETQYF.